This T cell receptor (beta chain) was retrieved from a study of Ad26.COV2.S vaccination and SARS-CoV-2 variants. Looking at the study overall: Sample donor was a member of the COV1001 Ad26.COV2.S trial arm.

Treatment indicated: roughly 19 received Ad26.COV2.S at low or high dose, single or two shots; several received placebo; per-sample allocation not given. Samples were taken on day 63 after the first vaccine or placebo injection. Assay: immunoSEQ multiplex PCR; the TCRdb copy retains only in-frame clones and omits some. The data show hundreds of thousands of clones, about 92% seen once. The V and J ends lost 8 bases and 0 bases, in that order; junction bases with no gene match: 1. The germline V gene has CDR1 SGHTA and CDR2 FQGNSA. This CDR3 is built from 13 residues. Here the sequenced sample was peripheral blood, taken in a trial of Ad26.COV2.S vaccine versus placebo. This clonotype was obtained from a person between 18 and 59 years old who received the Ad26.COV2.S COVID-19 vaccine or a placebo. V gene TRBV7-2 combines with J gene TRBJ2-3; TRBD1 agrees at 8 bases. The CDR3, as DNA: TGTGCCAGCCGGGACAGGAGCACAGATACGCAGTATTTT. Translation gives CASRDRSTDTQYF. Full variable domain (remainder filled in from reference TRBV7-2 and TRBJ2-3): GAGVSQSPSNKVTEKGKDVELRCDPISGHTALYWYRQSLGQGLEFLIYFQGNSAPDKSGLPSDRFSAERTGGSVSTLTIQRTQQEDSAVYLCASRDRSTDTQYFGPGTRLTVL.